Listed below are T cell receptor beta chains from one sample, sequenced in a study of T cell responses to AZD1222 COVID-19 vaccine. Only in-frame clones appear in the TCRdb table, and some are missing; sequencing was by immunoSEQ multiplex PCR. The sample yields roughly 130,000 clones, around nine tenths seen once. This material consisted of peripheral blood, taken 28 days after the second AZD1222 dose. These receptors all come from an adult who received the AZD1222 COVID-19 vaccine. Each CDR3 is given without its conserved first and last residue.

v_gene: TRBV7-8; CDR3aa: ASSLPGTQGSYGYT
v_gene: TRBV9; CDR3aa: ASSVDWASGANVLT
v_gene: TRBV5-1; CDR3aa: ASSPGQMNTEAF
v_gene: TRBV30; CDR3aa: AWSAWENATNEKLF
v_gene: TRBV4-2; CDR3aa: ASSPRRAGAGYEQY
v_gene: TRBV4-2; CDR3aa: ASSQEGGSNGYT
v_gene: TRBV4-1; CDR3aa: ASSQDKFALSHSPLH
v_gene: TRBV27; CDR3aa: ASSLRRQGGTEAF
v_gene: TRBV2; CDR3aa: ASRQGASREKLF
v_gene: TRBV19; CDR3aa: ASSINRGSSNQPQH
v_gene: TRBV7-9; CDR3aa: ASSPPYFRATGETQY
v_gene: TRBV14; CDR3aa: ASSQEARLTGELF
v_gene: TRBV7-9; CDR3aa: ASTPGGAAF
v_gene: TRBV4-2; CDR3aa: ASSQGYWRGRYGYT
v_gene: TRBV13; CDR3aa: ASSLTGPSYEQY
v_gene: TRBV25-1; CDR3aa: ASSDRTGGGSTNEKLF
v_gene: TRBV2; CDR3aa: ASREKGGVREKLF
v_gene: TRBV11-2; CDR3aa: ASSLVGTSYSPLH
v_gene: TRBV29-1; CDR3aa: SVEMAGGQTYEQY
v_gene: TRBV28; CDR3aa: ASNELAGGYT
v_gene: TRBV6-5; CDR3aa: ASSSTGRRTEAF
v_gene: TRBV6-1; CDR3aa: ASSVDGKNSNQPQH
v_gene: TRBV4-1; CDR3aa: ASSQEGLPSYEQY
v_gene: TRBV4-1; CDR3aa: ASSQGGGNEQF
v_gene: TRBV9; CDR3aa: ASSGGQTEAF
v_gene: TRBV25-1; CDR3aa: ASSESGRRPGAF
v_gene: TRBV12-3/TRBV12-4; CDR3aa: ASSLRGNTEAF
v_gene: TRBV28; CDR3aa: ASRKRQGYYSYEQY
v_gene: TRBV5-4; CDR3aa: ASKPSGGWETQY
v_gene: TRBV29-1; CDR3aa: SVQPSNQPQH
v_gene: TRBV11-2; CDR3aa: ASSLGGNTEAF
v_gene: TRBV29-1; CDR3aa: SVARYQETQY
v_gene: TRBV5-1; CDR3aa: ASKSDYTQY
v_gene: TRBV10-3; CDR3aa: AISEADIYSGNNEQF
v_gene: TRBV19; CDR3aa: ATQGGPAAHYNEQF
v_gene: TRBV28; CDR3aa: ASSSTGGASLGKNIQY
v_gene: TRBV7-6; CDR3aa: ASSFRQGTLGDRTDTQY
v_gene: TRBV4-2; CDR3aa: ASNSGQGQMNTEAF
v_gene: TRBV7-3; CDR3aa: ASSLRGGTGNNEQF
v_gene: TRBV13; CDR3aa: ASSLGTGVMQPQH
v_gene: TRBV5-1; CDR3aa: ASSLVLREGQVDTQY
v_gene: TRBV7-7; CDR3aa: ASSLRMGMNTEAF
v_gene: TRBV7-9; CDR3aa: ASTQAQGLEETQY
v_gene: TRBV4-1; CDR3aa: ASSQDGRYSTDTQY
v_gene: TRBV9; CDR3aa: ASSSRTGYMDTQY
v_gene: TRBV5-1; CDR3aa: ASSLEGTNNNEQF
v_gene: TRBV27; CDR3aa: ASSSPEGSGNTEAF
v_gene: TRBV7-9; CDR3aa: ASSLAADLGNTIY
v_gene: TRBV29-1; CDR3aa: SGDPGDYNEQF
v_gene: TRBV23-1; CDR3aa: ASSQSSGDRPNWPQH
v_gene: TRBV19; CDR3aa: ASSIQNTEAF
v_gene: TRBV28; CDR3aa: ASRPIYSNQPQH
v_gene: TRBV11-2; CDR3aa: ASSDTAGGYEQY
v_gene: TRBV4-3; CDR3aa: ASSHFSNTGELF
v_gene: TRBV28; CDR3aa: ASSLGTDNEKLF
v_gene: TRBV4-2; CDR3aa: ASSHPLAQNNEQF